Described below is a single T cell receptor beta chain sequence and its context. Its antigen is not identified. A second PCR of 7 to 11 cycles used a sample-barcoded 5' primer and a J-beta primer mix. MiXCR, applied by TCRdb to the 5' RACE reads, yields one record per CDR3 protein. The sample includes some 560,000 distinct CDR3 sequences, about 27% of them seen just once. The data stem from a study of blood T cells in healthy people across ages. Investigators took around 11 milliliters of peripheral blood from every donor. Whole-study findings and limits: A roughly linear fall in TCR beta diversity per million T cells was seen with increasing age.

Per germline, CDR1 ENHRY and CDR2 SYGVKD. The V and J ends lost 10 bases and 6 bases, in that order; junction bases with no gene match: 8. The CDR3 has 15 residues. The data were also submitted as part of a second study, on T cells of mothers and their children. That report notes: Sample barcodes and 2-4 random nucleotides were added by the M1S primer of the second PCR. Slightly higher, non-significant overlap characterized related mother-child pairs relative to unrelated pairs.

The sequence was obtained from a boy aged 2-15 years in good health. The material sequenced was blood. V is TRBV10-3 and J is TRBJ2-4, with 14 bases that match TRBD2. The CDR3 nucleotides read TGTGCCACACGACTAGCGGGGGGGCCCAGAAACATTCAGTACTTC. It translates to CATRLAGGPRNIQYF.